This passage covers 24 T cell receptor beta chains from one sample sequenced in a study of stem cell transplantation in POMP-related autoinflammatory disease. Assay: immunoSEQ multiplex PCR; the TCRdb copy retains only in-frame clones and omits some. The sample consists of 20,000 to 30,000 clones, around 83% of them appearing once. The input for sequencing was CD4+ T cells from PBMCs, taken before stem cell transplantation. The receptors come from a human donor with POMP-related autoinflammation and immune dysregulation (PRAID).

V and J are TRBV5-6 and TRBJ2-5; TRBD1 matches 7 bases. V was clipped by 4 bases and J by 3 bases; unmatched bases: 6. This CDR3 has 14 residues. Germline V gives CDR1 SGHDT, CDR2 YYEEEE. CDR3 region: CASSDRDREETQYF. The CDR3 DNA reads TGTGCCAGCAGCGACCGTGACAGGGAAGAGACCCAGTACTTC.

The rearrangement joins TRBV7-9 to TRBJ2-3, with D tentatively TRBD2 (5 bases). V was pared by 5 bases and J by 4 bases, with 16 bases between. Germline CDR1 is SEHNR and CDR2 is FQNEAQ (reference sequence). The CDR3 extends over 15 amino acids. CDR3 protein: CASSLTGGAPDTQYF. The CDR3 nucleotides read TGTGCCAGCAGCCTGACTGGAGGAGCCCCAGATACGCAGTATTTT.

This clone was seen just once. The chain has TRBV5-1 and TRBJ2-3; 8 bases match TRBD2. The length of the CDR3 is 15 residues. Germline V lookup: CDR1 SGHRS, CDR2 YFSETQ. V shed 5 bases and J 4 bases; nucleotides not matched to a gene: 9. Written as DNA, the CDR3 is TGCGCCAGCAGTCCTGGCGCGGGGGGATCAGATACGCAGTATTTT. Translated, it gives CASSPGAGGSDTQYF.

The V gene is TRBV9, the J gene TRBJ2-3; 8 nucleotides align to TRBD2. The length of the CDR3 is 14 residues. Germline V lookup: CDR1 SGDLS, CDR2 YYNGEE. The junction had 4 bases not matched to a gene; V was cut back by 2 bases and J by 5 bases. The CDR3 DNA reads TGTGCCAGCAGCGTCTCCGGGGGGGGAGATACGCAGTATTTT. Translating gives CASSVSGGGDTQYF.

The CDR3: CASSPSQGGMNTEAFF. The CDR3 region has the DNA TGTGCCAGCTCACCCTCCCAGGGAGGGATGAACACTGAAGCTTTCTTT. The chain employs TRBV18 and TRBJ1-1, with D perhaps TRBD1 (5 bases). The CDR3 loop spans 16 amino acids. Trimming removed 3 bases from V and 0 bases from J, with 14 bases in between. Germline lookup yields CDR1 KGHSH and CDR2 LQKENI. Combining the CDR3 with reference TRBV18 and TRBJ1-1 gives the whole variable domain NAGVMQNPRHLVRRRGQEARLRCSPMKGHSHVYWYRQLPEEGLKFMVYLQKENIIDESGMPKERFSAEFPKEGPSILRIQQVVRGDSAAYFCASSPSQGGMNTEAFFGQGTRLTVV.

CDR3 residues: CASRDRAAGNTIYF. The DNA of the CDR3 is TGCGCCAGCAGGGACAGGGCGGCCGGAAACACCATATATTTT. This chain links TRBV10-2 with TRBJ1-3, with 8 nucleotides matching TRBD1. The CDR3 contains 14 residues. J lost 4 bases, V lost 6 bases, and 5 bases had no gene match. Germline V CDR1 and CDR2: WSHSY, SAAADI.

The chain has TRBV19 and TRBJ2-6; D might be TRBD1 or TRBD2, each matching 6 bases. Germline V lookup: CDR1 LNHDA, CDR2 SQIVND (reference sequence). This CDR3 comprises 18 residues. Trimming took off 7 bases at V and 0 bases at J, with 19 bases between the two ends. The CDR3 nucleotides are TGTGCCAGTACCCCAAAAGGAGGGGGTACCTCTGGGGCCAACGTCCTGACTTTC. Protein sequence: CASTPKGGGTSGANVLTF.

This chain joins TRBV30 and TRBJ1-3; D possibly corresponds to TRBD1 (5 bases). The CDR3 totals 14 residues. V lost 0 bases to trimming and J lost 4 bases, with 10 bases between them. Germline V CDR1 and CDR2: GTSNPN, SVGIG (reference sequence). In DNA, the CDR3 is TGTGCCTGGAGTGTTGGGGGTGGAGGAAACACCATATATTTT. Residues: CAWSVGGGGNTIYF.

The table lists this clone with a count of one. The chain is built from TRBV28 and TRBJ2-7; 10 bases fit TRBD2. After removal of 3 bases from V and 4 bases from J, the junction contained 6 bases not matched to a gene. CDR1 MDHEN and CDR2 SYDVKM come from the germline V gene. This CDR3 contains 15 residues. The CDR3 region is CASSFLAGGTYEQYF. Here the CDR3 DNA reads TGTGCCAGCAGTTTTTTAGCGGGAGGAACTTACGAGCAGTACTTC.

The J gene is TRBJ2-3, the V gene TRBV25-1; a weak D match, TRBD1 (7 bases). V lost 3 bases and J 6 bases, leaving 22 bases between the germline ends. CDR1 and CDR2 from the germline V gene are MGHDK and SYGVNS. This CDR3 is built from 17 residues. The CDR3 loop is CASSEALSGGKGDTQYF. The CDR3 DNA reads TGTGCCAGCAGTGAGGCCCTCTCAGGGGGGAAGGGGGATACGCAGTATTTT.

The chain joins TRBV7-8 to TRBJ1-4, with 10 bases matching TRBD1. The CDR3 covers 15 residues. Per the germline V gene, CDR1 is SGHVS and CDR2 is FQNEAQ. Trimming removed 5 bases from V and 7 bases from J; junction bases left unmatched: 7. CDR3 sequence: CASSRGTGAFEKLFF. The CDR3 DNA follows: TGTGCCAGCAGCCGGGGGACAGGGGCCTTTGAAAAACTGTTTTTT.

The CDR3 DNA is TGTGCCTGGAGTACAGGTTACATTCAGTACTTC. Translated, it gives CAWSTGYIQYF. The V gene is TRBV30, the J gene TRBJ2-4; weak D call: TRBD1 (5 bases). This CDR3 is built from 11 residues. V lost 2 bases to trimming and J lost 8 bases, with 7 bases between them. Germline CDR1 is GTSNPN and CDR2 is SVGIG (reference sequence).

The chain has TRBV5-4 and TRBJ2-1; D call uncertain. V lost 0 bases and J 4 bases, leaving 8 bases between the germline ends. The CDR3 runs to 14 residues. The V gene's germline CDR1 is SGHNT and CDR2 YYREEE (reference sequence). In DNA, the CDR3 is TGTGCCAGCAGCTTGGCCGCACAGTACAATGAGCAGTTCTTC. Amino acid sequence: CASSLAAQYNEQFF.

This clone occurred a few times. CDR3 DNA sequence: TGCGCCAGCAGCCGACCTTCAGATACGCAGTATTTT. Its protein product is CASSRPSDTQYF. This sequence joins TRBV4-1 and TRBJ2-3; D gene unclear. Germline-derived CDR1 and CDR2 are MGHRA and YSYEKL. This CDR3 has 12 amino acids. V was clipped by 4 bases and J by 4 bases, with 6 bases between them.

This chain connects TRBV5-1 to TRBJ2-3; no clear D gene. Germline-derived CDR1 and CDR2 are SGHRS and YFSETQ. Trimming cost V 4 bases and J 2 bases, with 14 bases left between them. The CDR3 loop spans 15 amino acids. In DNA, the CDR3 is TGCGCCAGCAGCCACCTGGGCGGCCCCACAGATACGCAGTATTTT. Its protein product is CASSHLGGPTDTQYF.

The V and J genes are TRBV9 and TRBJ2-2, with 8 bases fitting TRBD2. CDR1 and CDR2 (germline): SGDLS, YYNGEE. Trimming cost V 1 base and J 6 bases; bases outside gene matches: 5. The CDR3 sequence is 15 residues long. The CDR3 DNA follows: TGTGCCAGCAGCGTATTCGGGAGGGCCCCCGGGGAGCTGTTTTTT. It translates to CASSVFGRAPGELFF.

The chain joins TRBV25-1 to TRBJ1-6; D is ambiguous. From germline, CDR1 is MGHDK and CDR2 SYGVNS. The V gene lost 4 bases and the J gene lost 0 bases, with 7 bases spanning the gap. The CDR3 covers 15 residues. The CDR3, as DNA: TGTGCCAGCAGTGCGGGGTTCTCCTATAATTCACCCCTCCACTTT. Translating gives CASSAGFSYNSPLHF.

The chain combines TRBV5-1 with TRBJ1-3; TRBD1 might be the D (6 bases). Between the trimmed V and J ends, which lost 3 bases and 0 bases, there was a span of 10 bases. The CDR3 loop spans 15 amino acids. CDR1 SGHRS and CDR2 YFSETQ come from the germline V gene. CDR3 sequence: CASSYRANSGNTIYF. CDR3 DNA: TGCGCCAGCAGCTACAGGGCGAACTCTGGAAACACCATATATTTT.

The chain is built from TRBV5-1 and TRBJ2-2; the D gene is possibly TRBD2 (6 bases). CDR1 and CDR2 (germline): SGHRS, YFSETQ. This CDR3 region has 15 residues. Trimming left V 5 bases short and J 4 bases short, with 15 bases between. The CDR3 loop reads CASRRRGRGTGELFF. CDR3 sequence (DNA): TGCGCCAGCAGGCGGAGGGGTCGAGGCACCGGGGAGCTGTTTTTT.

This clone appeared once. J is TRBJ2-3 and V is TRBV30; D is uncertain. CDR1 is GTSNPN, CDR2 SVGIG, per germline (reference sequence). The V gene lost 4 bases and the J gene lost 1 base, with 18 bases spanning the gap. The CDR3 totals 16 residues. CDR3 sequence (DNA): TGTGCCTGGAATAGGTTTCTTGGGCGAGGCACAGATACGCAGTATTTT. Translating it yields CAWNRFLGRGTDTQYF. Full variable domain (rest looked up from reference TRBV30 and TRBJ2-3): SQTIHQWPATLVQPVGSPLSLECTVEGTSNPNLYWYRQAAGRGLQLLFYSVGIGQISSEVPQNLSASRPQDRQFILSSKKLLLSDSGFYLCAWNRFLGRGTDTQYFGPGTRLTVL.

This chain joins TRBV9 and TRBJ2-3; D not certain. Germline loops: CDR1 SGDLS, CDR2 YYNGEE. The CDR3 contains 13 residues. Deletions cut 4 bases from V and 2 bases from J, with 8 bases between. CDR3 amino acids: CASSPPLTDTQYF. In DNA, the CDR3 is TGTGCCAGCAGCCCCCCCCTCACAGATACGCAGTATTTT.

This chain links TRBV18 with TRBJ1-5, with D uncertain. This CDR3 contains 17 residues. Germline V CDR1 and CDR2: KGHSH, LQKENI. The ends were cut back, 4 bases at V and 3 bases at J, with 19 bases in the middle. CDR3 sequence (DNA): TGTGCCAGCTCACGGGAGGGAAAGGCTATGGCCAATCAGCCCCAGCATTTT. This encodes CASSREGKAMANQPQHF.

J is TRBJ2-5 and V is TRBV7-2, with D hard to call. The ends were cut back, 5 bases at V and 2 bases at J, with 18 bases in the middle. This CDR3 comprises 16 residues. The germline V gene encodes CDR1 SGHTA and CDR2 FQGNSA. CDR3 in DNA: TGTGCCAGCAGCCCCCGCCTGAGGCAGCATCAAGAGACCCAGTACTTC. This sequence encodes CASSPRLRQHQETQYF.

This sequence joins TRBV19 and TRBJ1-1; D may be TRBD1 (6 bases). The germline V and J ends were trimmed by 5 bases and 2 bases, with 9 bases remaining between them. The CDR3 is 13 residues long. Germline CDR1 LNHDA, CDR2 SQIVND (reference sequence). This CDR3 is CASSGTPNTEAFF. The DNA of the CDR3 is TGTGCCAGTAGTGGGACACCCAACACTGAAGCTTTCTTT.